Listed here are 9 T cell receptor beta chains from one sample, sequenced in a study of identifying expanded T cells in peripheral blood. This table comes from immunoSEQ multiplex PCR, and its TCRdb copy is limited to in-frame clones, with some not included. The sample lists around 100,000 clones, around 89% seen once, with roughly 13% in the top ten. The material sequenced was blood. The source is a person aged 18 to 75 in good health.

The chain carries TRBV6-1 and TRBJ1-5, with D perhaps matching TRBD1 (6 bases). Germline CDR1 reads MNHNS; CDR2 reads SASEGT. V was trimmed by 3 bases and J by 2 bases, leaving 17 bases between them. The CDR3 covers 17 residues. Written as DNA, the CDR3 is TGTGCCAGCAGTGACCAACCAGGGGTGTATGGCAATCAGCCCCAGCATTTT. Translation gives CASSDQPGVYGNQPQHF.

J is TRBJ2-6 and V is TRBV5-1, with D perhaps TRBD2 (6 bases). V was shortened by 3 bases and J by 0 bases, with 10 bases between the two germline ends. Germline-derived CDR1 and CDR2 are SGHRS and YFSETQ. This CDR3 contains 16 residues. The CDR3 coding sequence is TGCGCCAGCAGCTCGGGACTGATCTCTGGGGCCAACGTCCTGACTTTC. It codes for CASSSGLISGANVLTF.

The chain joins TRBV4-2 to TRBJ2-3, with a weak D call TRBD2 (6 bases). CDR1 is LGHNA, CDR2 YNFKEQ, per germline. Trimming shortened V by 5 bases and J by 3 bases, and 15 bases separated the two germline ends. The CDR3 has 15 residues. The CDR3 loop reads CASSATGTQTDTQYF. The DNA of the CDR3 is TGTGCCAGCAGCGCTACCGGGACTCAGACAGATACGCAGTATTTT.

This clone was seen only once. The V call is TRBV19, the J call TRBJ1-2, with D unclear. Trimming left V 2 bases short and J 4 bases short, with 14 bases between. Germline-derived CDR1 and CDR2 are LNHDA and SQIVND (reference sequence). The CDR3 covers 15 residues. The CDR3 region has the DNA TGTGCCAGTAGTATACCCAGATTTTCAGGCTATGGCTACACCTTC. Translated, it gives CASSIPRFSGYGYTF.

The rearrangement joins TRBV14 to TRBJ2-7, with no clear D. The CDR3 is 14 amino acids. Trimming pared 1 base from V and 1 base from J, leaving 8 bases between. Germline lookup yields CDR1 SGHDN and CDR2 FVKESK. The CDR3 region has the DNA TGTGCCAGCAGCCAAGGGACGGATTCCTACGAGCAGTACTTC. It codes for CASSQGTDSYEQYF.

V is TRBV28 and J is TRBJ2-5, with D tentatively TRBD2 (6 bases). Trimming cost V 3 bases and J 5 bases, with 13 bases left between them. The CDR3 loop spans 14 amino acids. The germline V gene has CDR1 MDHEN and CDR2 SYDVKM. In nucleotides, the CDR3 is TGTGCCAGCAGTTTGTTAGCGGTCCGCGAGACCCAGTACTTC. Its protein product is CASSLLAVRETQYF.

The rearrangement uses TRBV7-3 and TRBJ2-3, with D possibly TRBD1 on 5 matching bases. Germline V gene data show CDR1 as SGHTA and CDR2 as FQGTGA. This CDR3 region has 15 residues. Trimming removed 5 bases at V and 4 bases at J, with 16 bases between. In nucleotides, the CDR3 is TGTGCCAGCAGCATCCAGGGTGGGCCCGCAGATACGCAGTATTTT. As protein: CASSIQGGPADTQYF. Based on the CDR3 plus reference TRBV7-3 and TRBJ2-3, the full variable domain is GAGVSQTPSNKVTEKGKYVELRCDPISGHTALYWYRQSLGQGPEFLIYFQGTGAADDSGLPNDRFFAVRPEGSVSTLKIQRTERGDSAVYLCASSIQGGPADTQYFGPGTRLTVL.

J is TRBJ2-7 and V is TRBV4-1; 12 bases are shared with TRBD2. V was clipped by 1 base and J by 4 bases; unmatched bases: 2. The CDR3 length is 15 residues. Germline V lookup: CDR1 MGHRA, CDR2 YSYEKL. CDR3 coding DNA: TGCGCCAGCAGCCAAGGAACTAGCGGGAGGTACGAGCAGTACTTC. Amino acid sequence: CASSQGTSGRYEQYF.

In its sample, this clone was seen a few times. The chain links TRBV7-3 to TRBJ1-6; maybe TRBD1 (5 bases). The CDR3 has 14 amino acids. Germline-derived CDR1 and CDR2 are SGHTA and FQGTGA. The ends were cut back, 11 bases at V and 2 bases at J, with 13 bases in the middle. This CDR3 is CARAGGAYNSPLHF. DNA of the CDR3: TGTGCCCGCGCTGGGGGTGCCTATAATTCACCCCTCCACTTT.